The entry below gives a single TCR beta chain sequence along with its context. There are 14 residues in the CDR3. After removal of 3 bases from V and 5 bases from J, the junction contained 6 bases not matched to a gene. The germline V gene encodes CDR1 SGHTA and CDR2 FQGNSA. These data originate in a study of blood T cell repertoires in COVID-19. Study context: Samples of COVID-19 (acute and convalescent) were obtained from the United States, Italy and Spain.

Followed over time, Seattle patients had been enrolled while infection was active. Per the original methods: Cell counts per sample came from amplifying reference gene primers. The repertoire was sequenced with immunoSEQ multiplex PCR; TCRdb's copy has only in-frame clones and lacks some. V and J calls and clone size are copied from that table; D and trimming were computed from the DNA. The top ten hold 0.8% to 1% of the sample, which has 200,000 to 250,000 clones, roughly nine tenths seen once. Specimen: peripheral blood. The V and J genes are TRBV7-2 and TRBJ2-7; 8 positions agree with TRBD1. The TCR was taken from a man between 60 and 75 years old with COVID-19, enrolled during active disease. CDR3 coding DNA: TGTGCCAGCAGCTTGGGCCAGGGGGCCCACGAGCAGTACTTC. This sequence encodes CASSLGQGAHEQYF.